The 30 T cell receptor beta chains reported below all come from one sample, sequenced in a study of blood T cell repertoires in COVID-19. Only in-frame clones appear in the TCRdb table, and some are missing; sequencing was by immunoSEQ multiplex PCR. The data show 57,000 or so clones, 85% seen once. Sequencing was done on a sample of peripheral blood. The source is a man in his 70s with acute or convalescent COVID-19.

J is TRBJ1-1 and V is TRBV10-3, with 8 bases lining up with TRBD1. V shed 3 bases, J shed 4 bases, and the junction held 10 bases outside the gene matches. The CDR3 has 16 amino acids. From germline, CDR1 is ENHRY and CDR2 SYGVKD. The CDR3, as DNA: TGTGCCATCAGTGAATTGGGGCAGGGGGCTGGCACTGAAGCTTTCTTT. This codes for CAISELGQGAGTEAFF.

The V and J genes are TRBV18 and TRBJ2-2, with 9 positions matching TRBD1. The V gene's germline CDR1 is KGHSH and CDR2 LQKENI. The CDR3 is 16 residues long. Germline trimming cut 5 bases from V and 7 bases from J; bases unmatched to any gene: 11. The CDR3 DNA sequence: TGTGCCAGCTCATCCAACGGACAGGGGAACCACGGGGAGCTGTTTTTT. This codes for CASSSNGQGNHGELFF.

The V and J genes are TRBV9 and TRBJ2-1, with TRBD1 identical over 9 bases. This CDR3 has 15 residues. Germline loops: CDR1 SGDLS, CDR2 YYNGEE. After removal of 3 bases from V and 1 base from J, the junction contained 2 bases not matched to a gene. The CDR3 nucleotides read TGTGCCAGCAGCGCAGGACAGGGGTCCTACAATGAGCAGTTCTTC. It yields the protein CASSAGQGSYNEQFF.

The chain recombines TRBV3-1 (or the pseudogene TRBV3-2) with TRBJ1-2, with 8 bases fitting TRBD1. J lost 6 bases, V lost 5 bases, and 5 bases had no gene match. CDR3 length: 13 residues. Germline CDR1 LGHDT, CDR2 YNNKEL (reference sequence). CDR3 residues: CASSLGQGDGYTF. For the CDR3, the DNA is TGTGCCAGCAGCTTAGGACAGGGAGATGGCTACACCTTC.

This chain connects TRBV18 to TRBJ2-5; the match to TRBD2 covers 8 bases. The CDR3 runs to 18 residues. Germline values: CDR1 KGHSH, CDR2 LQKENI. Trimming removed 0 bases from V and 4 bases from J; junction bases left unmatched: 13. The CDR3, as DNA: TGTGCCAGCTCACCACCCCCCGGGACGGGGGGGCCGGGAGAGACCCAGTACTTC. This gives the protein CASSPPPGTGGPGETQYF.

This clone was observed a single time. This chain links TRBV9 with TRBJ2-7; a possible D gene is TRBD1 (6 bases). CDR3 size: 13 residues. V gave up 2 bases and J gave up 0 bases, with 6 bases separating them. CDR1 is SGDLS and CDR2 is YYNGEE in the germline V gene. The CDR3 DNA follows: TGTGCCAGCAGCGTGGACAGCTCCTACGAGCAGTACTTC. This translates into CASSVDSSYEQYF.

The chain links TRBV4-1 to TRBJ2-2, with 7 bases fitting TRBD1. V dropped 3 bases and J dropped 5; count of bases not matched to a gene: 6. The CDR3 covers 15 residues. CDR1 MGHRA and CDR2 YSYEKL come from the germline V gene. CDR3 amino acids: CASSHDRVQTGELFF. The DNA for the CDR3 is TGCGCCAGCAGCCATGACAGGGTTCAAACCGGGGAGCTGTTTTTT.

The J gene is TRBJ2-7, the V gene TRBV11-2; 7 positions match TRBD1. This CDR3 comprises 15 residues. J was trimmed by 3 bases and V by 5 bases; bases with no gene match: 10. The germline V gene encodes CDR1 SGHAT and CDR2 FQNNGV. The CDR3 loop reads CASSNGQEALYEQYF. As DNA, the CDR3 is TGTGCCAGCAGCAATGGACAGGAGGCCCTCTACGAGCAGTACTTC.

The chain uses TRBV10-2 and TRBJ2-3, with D unclear. With 9 bases removed from V and 5 bases from J, the gap between germline ends came to 6 bases. The CDR3 is 10 residues long. CDR1 and CDR2 (germline): WSHSY, SAAADI. The chain's CDR3 is CASLRDTQYF. The CDR3 DNA reads TGCGCCAGTTTGAGAGATACGCAGTATTTT.

The chain combines TRBV5-8 with TRBJ2-7, with 16 bases lining up with TRBD2. Trimming removed 4 bases from V and 1 base from J; junction bases left unmatched: 2. CDR1 and CDR2 (germline): SGHTS, YDEGEE. The CDR3 has 16 residues. For the CDR3, the DNA is TGTGCCAGCAGCCCGGGACTAGCGGGGGGGTCCTACGAGCAGTACTTC. Translated: CASSPGLAGGSYEQYF.

The chain joins TRBV5-4 to TRBJ2-1; 8 nucleotides agree with TRBD2. The germline V gene has CDR1 SGHNT and CDR2 YYREEE (reference sequence). V shed 4 bases and J 4 bases; nucleotides not matched to a gene: 10. The CDR3 length is 16 residues. CDR3 in amino acids: CASSTSGTSSYNEQFF. In nucleotides, the CDR3 is TGTGCCAGCAGCACCTCCGGGACTAGTAGTTACAATGAGCAGTTCTTC. The whole variable domain, remainder taken from reference TRBV5-4 and TRBJ2-1, is ETGVTQSPTHLIKTRGQQVTLRCSSQSGHNTVSWYQQALGQGPQFIFQYYREEENGRGNFPPRFSGLQFPNYSSELNVNALELDDSALYLCASSTSGTSSYNEQFFGPGTRLTVL.

The chain uses TRBV18 and TRBJ2-1; the match to TRBD2 covers 14 bases. Trimming cost V 0 bases and J 7 bases; bases outside gene matches: 5. The CDR3 runs to 17 residues. Germline lookup yields CDR1 KGHSH and CDR2 LQKENI. The CDR3 DNA is TGTGCCAGCTCACCACCCGGACTAGCGGGGGGAGGAAATGAGCAGTTCTTC. Residues: CASSPPGLAGGGNEQFF.

The chain is built from TRBV5-4 and TRBJ2-5; TRBD2 matches at 9 bases. J lost 5 bases, V lost 3 bases, and 14 bases had no gene match. The CDR3 sequence is 17 residues long. Germline-derived CDR1 and CDR2 are SGHNT and YYREEE (reference sequence). CDR3 sequence (DNA): TGTGCCAGCAGCTCTGGAGGGGCGCGGGGGGGCCGGGAGACCCAGTACTTC. Its translation is CASSSGGARGGRETQYF.

In its sample, this clone was seen once. This chain joins TRBV28 and TRBJ2-7; 9 nucleotides agree with TRBD2. The CDR3 runs 14 residues. V shed 1 base, J shed 6 bases, and the junction held 4 bases outside the gene matches. Germline V gene lookup returns CDR1 MDHEN and CDR2 SYDVKM. CDR3: CASSLLAGVGEQYF. The CDR3 coding sequence is TGTGCCAGCAGTTTATTAGCGGGGGTTGGCGAGCAGTACTTC.

V usage is TRBV10-3 and J usage is TRBJ2-5; unclear D gene. Germline lookup yields CDR1 ENHRY and CDR2 SYGVKD. Trimming removed 0 bases from V and 2 bases from J, with 7 bases in between. The CDR3 sequence is 14 residues long. The CDR3 reads CAISESAGQETQYF. CDR3 in DNA: TGTGCCATCAGTGAGTCGGCAGGACAAGAGACCCAGTACTTC.

The CDR3 region is CASSPSGGESYEQYF. DNA of the CDR3: TGTGCCAGCAGCCCTTCGGGCGGGGAGTCCTACGAGCAGTACTTC. The chain recombines TRBV5-4 with TRBJ2-7, with D tentatively TRBD2 (6 bases). The CDR3 is 15 amino acids. V lost 4 bases, J lost 1 base, and 15 bases lay in between. CDR1 and CDR2 (germline): SGHNT, YYREEE (reference sequence).

Note on this clone: A junction boundary mismatches the germline segment, possibly from a read error. Other DNA sequences in this sample translate to the same CDR3. V is TRBV5-4 and J is TRBJ2-5; 7 bases are shared with TRBD2. CDR1 is SGHNT and CDR2 is YYREEE in the germline V gene (reference sequence). This CDR3 region has 15 residues. The CDR3 sequence: CASTGERGLQGTQYF. CDR3 DNA sequence: TGTGCCAGTACGGGGGAGCGGGGCCTCCAAGGGACCCAGTACTTC.

The chain joins TRBV10-1 to TRBJ2-1; 8 bases line up with TRBD2. Germline CDR1 WNHNN, CDR2 SYGVQD (reference sequence). This CDR3 is 16 amino acids long. After removal of 3 bases from V and 5 bases from J, the junction contained 9 bases not matched to a gene. In DNA, the CDR3 is TGCGCCAGCAGTGACCCAGGGAGCGGGGGTCACAATGAGCAGTTCTTC. This sequence encodes CASSDPGSGGHNEQFF.

This chain links TRBV5-1 with TRBJ1-1; D call uncertain. The V gene lost 5 bases and the J gene lost 2 bases, with 19 bases spanning the gap. The V gene's germline CDR1 is SGHRS and CDR2 YFSETQ. There are 16 residues in the CDR3. CDR3 coding DNA: TGCGCCAGCAGTCTTCTCATAAGTGAGGGAAACACTGAAGCTTTCTTT. Encoded protein: CASSLLISEGNTEAFF.

The chain couples TRBV7-2 to TRBJ1-1, with D hard to call. Trimming removed 2 bases from V and 0 bases from J, with 4 bases in between. In germline, CDR1 is SGHTA, CDR2 FQGNSA. This CDR3 spans 13 amino acids. The CDR3 loop is CASSLIMNTEAFF. The CDR3 region has the DNA TGTGCCAGCAGCTTAATCATGAACACTGAAGCTTTCTTT.

The chain uses TRBV11-3 and TRBJ2-7, with 9 bases aligning to TRBD1. This CDR3 has 14 amino acids. With 4 bases clipped from V and 3 bases from J, the junction kept 4 bases outside the gene matches. Germline CDR1 reads SGHNT; CDR2 reads YENEEA. Here the CDR3 reads CASSSSTGGYEQYF. As DNA, the CDR3 is TGTGCCAGCAGCTCCTCGACAGGGGGCTACGAGCAGTACTTC.

The rearrangement uses TRBV6-5 and TRBJ2-7; possible D gene TRBD2, 5 bases. V was clipped by 6 bases and J by 7 bases, with 13 bases between them. From germline, CDR1 is MNHEY and CDR2 SVGAGI. The CDR3 extends over 12 amino acids. The CDR3 region is CASSPGSLEQYF. For the CDR3, the DNA is TGTGCCAGCAGCCCGGGGTCCCTTGAGCAGTACTTC.

This chain links TRBV27 with TRBJ1-2, with D tentatively TRBD1 (6 bases). This CDR3 has 18 amino acids. V lost 4 bases and J 4 bases, leaving 25 bases between the germline ends. The germline CDR1 and CDR2 sequences are MNHEY and SMNVEV (reference sequence). The CDR3 here is CASSSYDTRTAAIYGYTF. The CDR3 DNA sequence: TGTGCCAGCAGTTCCTATGACACCCGGACAGCAGCCATCTATGGCTACACCTTC.

The genes are TRBV29-1 and TRBJ1-1, with TRBD1 matching 9 bases. Per the germline V gene, CDR1 is SQVTM and CDR2 is ANQGSEA. This CDR3 has 14 amino acids. With V trimmed by 4 bases and J by 4 bases, 7 bases remained unmatched. The CDR3 spells CSVGGQGGFTEAFF. The CDR3 bases are TGCAGCGTTGGGGGACAGGGAGGGTTCACTGAAGCTTTCTTT.

V usage is TRBV19 and J usage is TRBJ2-1, with 10 positions matching TRBD2. J lost 3 bases, V lost 0 bases, and 11 bases had no gene match. Germline CDR1 LNHDA, CDR2 SQIVND (reference sequence). The CDR3 totals 19 residues. CDR3 residues: CASSIDYPLAGDLYNEQFF. CDR3 DNA: TGTGCCAGTAGTATAGATTATCCGCTAGCGGGGGACCTCTACAATGAGCAGTTCTTC.

The genes are TRBV7-9 and TRBJ2-1, with TRBD2 identical over 15 bases. With 5 bases clipped from V and 4 bases from J, the junction kept 9 bases outside the gene matches. The CDR3 is 18 amino acids. CDR1 is SEHNR, CDR2 FQNEAQ, per germline (reference sequence). The CDR3 nucleotides read TGTGCCAGCAGCCCGGTTGGACTAGCGGGGGGGCCTTACAATGAGCAGTTCTTC. Translated: CASSPVGLAGGPYNEQFF. The whole variable domain, remainder taken from reference TRBV7-9 and TRBJ2-1, is DTGVSQNPRHKITKRGQNVTFRCDPISEHNRLYWYRQTLGQGPEFLTYFQNEAQLEKSRLLSDRFSAERPKGSFSTLEIQRTEQGDSAMYLCASSPVGLAGGPYNEQFFGPGTRLTVL.

This chain links TRBV5-5 with TRBJ2-3; the D is unclear. Germline V gene lookup returns CDR1 SGHKS and CDR2 YYEKEE (reference sequence). Trimming removed 0 bases at V and 2 bases at J, with 16 bases between. The CDR3 contains 17 residues. In nucleotides, the CDR3 is TGTGCCAGCAGCTTGGTCCCCCCCTTAGCCCCCACAGATACGCAGTATTTT. It translates to CASSLVPPLAPTDTQYF.

V gene TRBV19 combines with J gene TRBJ2-3; 7 bases line up with TRBD1. V lost 3 bases and J lost 0; bases outside the gene matches: 6. Per germline, CDR1 LNHDA and CDR2 SQIVND (reference sequence). This CDR3 is built from 16 residues. Here the CDR3 reads CASSIIGTASTDTQYF. CDR3 DNA sequence: TGTGCCAGTAGTATTATAGGGACAGCTAGCACAGATACGCAGTATTTT.

The chain links TRBV27 to TRBJ1-2; TRBD1 matches at 7 bases. CDR3 length: 15 residues. V shed 4 bases, J shed 4 bases, and the junction held 9 bases outside the gene matches. Per the germline V gene, CDR1 is MNHEY and CDR2 is SMNVEV (reference sequence). CDR3 amino acids: CASSSRAGTVYGYTF. CDR3 DNA: TGTGCCAGCAGTTCCCGGGCCGGGACAGTCTATGGCTACACCTTC.

The chain uses TRBV20-1 and TRBJ1-1; D is undetermined. Germline CDR1 and CDR2: DFQATT and SNEGSKA (reference sequence). V was clipped by 3 bases and J by 2 bases, with 4 bases between them. The CDR3 runs 11 residues. CDR3 in DNA: TGCAGTGCTAGTACTAACACTGAAGCTTTCTTT. Its translation is CSASTNTEAFF.